This T cell receptor (beta chain) emerged from a study of OX40 agonist ivuxolimab in advanced cancers. Some background on the complete study: Ivuxolimab was a fully human IgG2 agonistic monoclonal antibody targeting the costimulatory receptor OX40 (CD134). Intravenous ivuxolimab was administered to patients every 2 weeks at six dose levels: 0.01, 0.1, 0.3, 1.5, 3 and 10 mg/kg. Among the approximately 54 dose-escalation patients, around 19 had hepatocellular carcinoma, roughly 15 melanoma, 9 renal cell carcinoma and 9 head and neck cancer. In the dose-escalation cohort, approximately 83% of patients were male, and the mean age was 60 years with a range of roughly 20 to 85. Prior anti-PD-1, anti-PD-L1 or anti-CTLA-4 therapy was permitted, and 30% to 50% of dose-escalation patients had received checkpoint inhibitors. Three dose-escalation patients achieved partial responses, one with hepatocellular carcinoma and two with cutaneous melanoma. The purpose of peripheral TCRbeta sequencing was to test whether ivuxolimab changed TCR sequence diversity and led to clonal T-cell expansion. The monotherapy dose-escalation portion (N of about 50 patients) of the phase I ivuxolimab trial is reported in the paper. General conclusions and limits of the study: In the 0.1-3.0 mg/kg groups, partial responders were among the patients with the lowest normalized peripheral clonal expansion, particularly in CD8+ T cells. The antigen specificity of the peripheral T cells that underwent clonal expansion was not determined. Clonal expansion of both CD4+ and CD8+ blood T cells was observed from baseline to week 6 at doses 0.1 to 3.0 mg/kg. After ivuxolimab, CD8+ T cells had more expanded clones than CD4+ T cells on average. Low levels of normalized T-cell clonal expansion were also seen in some patients who did not respond.

To sequence the TCRbeta CDR3 region, genomic DNA was isolated from the sorted cells. The immunoSEQ Assay was used to sequence the TCRbeta CDR3 regions. TCRdb stores this immuneACCESS table with in-frame sequences only. Part of the clones is absent; in the studies checked, under half of the shortfall reflects unresolved V genes, and no reason is known for the rest. The sample table shows 9,500 to 13,000 clones, and about 82% are seen once. The ten largest clonotypes hold roughly 10% of the sample. Patients with a history of autoimmune disease or receiving systemic immunosuppression were excluded from the trial. Peripheral blood for TCR sequencing was collected from all dose cohorts at baseline, on cycle 4 day 1, and on cycle 7 day 1. The samples were drawn from a first-in-human, open-label, multicenter phase I dose-escalation trial of ivuxolimab. Adults with locally advanced or metastatic head and neck squamous cell, hepatocellular, melanoma or renal cell carcinoma were enrolled in the trial. Before TCR sequencing, CD4+ T cells and CD8+ T cells were sorted from peripheral blood as separate populations.

For CDR1 and CDR2, the germline V gene lists ENHRY and SYGVKD. Ends trimmed: V by 11 bases, J by 6 bases; bases unmatched to a gene: 11. The CDR3 covers 13 residues, taking in both the cysteine and the phenylalanine. The read is trimmed to its CDR3 DNA, 39 bases read in frame from base 1. Note on this clone: Its antigen is not yet known. Base qualities are not at hand, and no much larger clone is one base apart.

The sequence was collected from an adult with an advanced solid tumor such as melanoma, head and neck, liver or kidney cancer. The source was CD4+ or CD8+ T cells sorted from blood, collected in a trial of the OX40 agonist ivuxolimab. The chain couples TRBV10-3 to TRBJ2-3; 7 central nucleotides agree with TRBD2. The DNA sequence is TGTGCCGCCAGACTAGCCCCCGTGGATACGCAGTATTTT. This yields the protein CAARLAPVDTQYF.